The T cell receptor beta chain described here comes from a study of T cell responses to AZD1222 COVID-19 vaccine. The CDR3 length is 11 residues. Trimming took 6 bases from V and 7 from J; bases not matched to a gene: 4. Germline CDR1 SQVTM, CDR2 ANQGSEA. In the case of this clone: Its antigen remains unknown.

The table came from immunoSEQ multiplex PCR; TCRdb's copy has only in-frame clones and leaves some out. The table records 150,000 or so clones, around 90% of them present only once. Overall study findings and caveats: Females outnumbered males among donors, who were mostly white British; clonal diversity was possibly underestimated.

V gene TRBV29-1 combines with J gene TRBJ1-2; 8 bases are a match to TRBD1. Sequenced here: peripheral blood, sampled on day 0 of AZD1222 vaccination. The sequence was collected from an adult in good health. Here the CDR3 DNA reads TGCAGCGTCTCAGGGGGCGTTGGCTACACCTTC. Its protein product is CSVSGGVGYTF. The whole variable domain, filled in from reference TRBV29-1 and TRBJ1-2, reads SAVISQKPSRDICQRGTSLTIQCQVDSQVTMMFWYRQQPGQSLTLIATANQGSEATYESGFVIDKFPISRPNLTFSTLTVSNMSPEDSSIYLCSVSGGVGYTFGSGTRLTVV.